This T cell receptor beta chain was sequenced in a study of immune cell composition in non-small cell lung cancer. Study context: Histologic subtype was mainly adenocarcinoma or squamous cell carcinoma.

Normal lung was taken at the farthest possible site, at least 3 cm from tumour. Produced via immunoSEQ multiplex PCR; TCRdb's table is partial and in-frame only. The profile shows a few thousand clones, approximately 70% of them singletons. Trimming stripped 5 bases from V and 1 base from J, with 11 bases between. The CDR3 covers 15 residues. Germline V gene sequence: CDR1 LGHNA, CDR2 YNFKEQ. Whole-study results and caveats: Tumour-associated clones >0.5% occurred in approximately 31% of adenocarcinomas, under 85% of squamous.

With respect to this clone: Its antigen is unknown.

The chain links TRBV4-2 to TRBJ1-4, with a possible D match to TRBD1 (5 bases). What was sequenced was non-adjacent lung tissue. This TCR derives from a human donor with non-small cell lung cancer. The CDR3 sequence: CASSAVGGTNEKLFF. CDR3 DNA: TGTGCCAGCAGCGCCGTCGGGGGAACTAATGAAAAACTGTTTTTT.